The present entry profiles one T cell receptor (beta chain) with its context. This entry is derived from a study of blood T cell repertoires in COVID-19. The protocol was immunoSEQ multiplex PCR, while the TCRdb copy is restricted to in-frame clones and leaves out a portion. Here the sample spans 250,000 to 350,000 clones, 70% to 85% being singletons. The germline gives CDR1 LGHDT, CDR2 YNNKEL (reference sequence). V shed 1 base and J shed 2 bases, with 10 bases lying between them. The CDR3 extends over 15 amino acids. This TCR came from a human donor with COVID-19, enrolled during active disease. The donor label of this sample is uncertain. The V and J genes are TRBV3-1 (or the pseudogene TRBV3-2) and TRBJ2-3; D is unclear. Sequenced input: peripheral blood. CDR3 sequence (DNA): TGTGCCAGCAGCCAAGTAGTAGAGCACACAGATACGCAGTATTTT. It encodes CASSQVVEHTDTQYF.